Below are 13 T cell receptor beta chains sequenced from a single sample in a study of memory CD4+ T cells and cytomegalovirus serostatus. The data were produced by immunoSEQ multiplex PCR, yet TCRdb's version contains in-frame clones alone and is incomplete. The data contain around 88,000 clones, roughly 80% of them singletons. The sort gate was single viable CD3+CD4+CD8-CD45RO+ cells for memory CD4+ T cells. The sample was memory CD4+ T cells from blood. The receptors stem from an adult in good health and CMV-seropositive.

The CDR3 nucleotides are TGCGCCAGCAGCTTGGCTATTAGCGGGAGCACAGATACGCAGTATTTT. Translated: CASSLAISGSTDTQYF. This chain links TRBV5-1 with TRBJ2-3; 7 bases line up with TRBD2. Germline V gene data show CDR1 as SGHRS and CDR2 as YFSETQ. The CDR3 spans 16 residues. Trimming removed 0 bases from V and 0 bases from J; junction bases left unmatched: 4.

The chain uses TRBV7-9 and TRBJ1-1, with D maybe TRBD1 (6 bases). V was shortened by 1 base and J by 6 bases, with 12 bases between the two germline ends. The CDR3 runs to 14 residues. Germline V lookup: CDR1 SEHNR, CDR2 FQNEAQ (reference sequence). CDR3 sequence reads: CASSLDLGASEAFF. The CDR3 DNA follows: TGTGCCAGCAGCTTAGATTTGGGGGCCTCTGAAGCTTTCTTT. Filled out from reference TRBV7-9 and TRBJ1-1, the complete variable domain reads DTGVSQNPRHKITKRGQNVTFRCDPISEHNRLYWYRQTLGQGPEFLTYFQNEAQLEKSRLLSDRFSAERPKGSFSTLEIQRTEQGDSAMYLCASSLDLGASEAFFGQGTRLTVV.

The rearrangement links TRBV25-1 to TRBJ2-7, with 12 bases lining up with TRBD2. The trim removed 3 bases at V and 4 bases at J, leaving 10 bases unmatched. Germline loops: CDR1 MGHDK, CDR2 SYGVNS. The CDR3 totals 17 residues. In DNA, the CDR3 is TGTGCCAGCAGTGAGCTAGCGGGAGGGCTATCGGGGTACGAGCAGTACTTC. It encodes CASSELAGGLSGYEQYF.

The CDR3 sequence: CASSSKTPIEAFF. The DNA for the CDR3 is TGTGCCAGCAGCTCGAAGACCCCGATTGAGGCTTTCTTT. The genes are TRBV7-2 and TRBJ1-1; D gene uncertain. Trimming left V 4 bases short and J 11 bases short, with 17 bases between. CDR1 SGHTA and CDR2 FQGNSA come from the germline V gene. This CDR3 spans 13 amino acids. The full variable domain, in which reference TRBV7-2 and TRBJ1-1 provide the parts outside the CDR3, is GAGVSQSPSNKVTEKGKDVELRCDPISGHTALYWYRQSLGQGLEFLIYFQGNSAPDKSGLPSDRFSAERTGGSVSTLTIQRTQQEDSAVYLCASSSKTPIEAFFGQGTRLTVV.

With regard to this clone: A junction end diverges from the germline sequence, so it may reflect a read error. This sample includes further DNA sequences coding for the same CDR3. CDR3 DNA sequence: TGCGCCAGCAGTCAAGAGGTGGGCATAGCCAAAAACATTCAGTACTTC. Its protein is CASSQEVGIAKNIQYF. The chain links TRBV4-3 to TRBJ2-4; D is unclear. The CDR3 runs 16 residues. CDR1 LGHNA and CDR2 YSLEER come from the germline V gene.

In this sample, this clone turned up a few times. This chain connects TRBV18 to TRBJ1-1, with D perhaps TRBD1 (6 bases). CDR1 and CDR2 (germline): KGHSH, LQKENI. This CDR3 region has 17 residues. Trimming shortened V by 3 bases and J by 0 bases, and 17 bases separated the two germline ends. The CDR3 DNA reads TGTGCCAGCTCACCTCGGGCGGGACAAATCTTGAACACTGAAGCTTTCTTT. Protein sequence: CASSPRAGQILNTEAFF.

This clone was observed a single time. The V and J genes are TRBV5-1 and TRBJ2-2; D unclear. The CDR3 has 15 amino acids. Trimming shortened V by 4 bases and J by 0 bases, and 10 bases separated the two germline ends. Germline CDR1 reads SGHRS; CDR2 reads YFSETQ. The CDR3: CASSIGSTNTGELFF. DNA for the CDR3: TGCGCCAGCAGCATTGGATCCACGAACACCGGGGAGCTGTTTTTT.

This clone was seen once. The rearrangement uses TRBV7-9 and TRBJ2-3; perhaps TRBD2 as D (5 bases). Deletions cut 5 bases from V and 5 bases from J, with 23 bases between. CDR1 and CDR2 from the germline V gene are SEHNR and FQNEAQ (reference sequence). The CDR3 is 17 residues long. CDR3 region: CASSHPSYGKNGDTQYF. The DNA for the CDR3 is TGTGCCAGCAGCCACCCGTCCTACGGGAAAAATGGAGATACGCAGTATTTT.

The CDR3 sequence: CASSWDRQGTYEQYF. Written as DNA, the CDR3 is TGTGCCAGCAGTTGGGATCGACAGGGAACCTACGAGCAGTACTTC. This rearrangement joins TRBV28 to TRBJ2-7, with TRBD1 matching over 7 bases. V trimming: 4 bases; J trimming: 2 bases; junction bases outside the gene matches: 8. In germline, CDR1 is MDHEN, CDR2 SYDVKM. The CDR3 length is 15 residues. The full variable domain, in which reference TRBV28 and TRBJ2-7 provide the parts outside the CDR3, is DVKVTQSSRYLVKRTGEKVFLECVQDMDHENMFWYRQDPGLGLRLIYFSYDVKMKEKGDIPEGYSVSREKKERFSLILESASTNQTSMYLCASSWDRQGTYEQYFGPGTRLTVT.

The CDR3 loop is CASSRGLAGSTGELFF. The CDR3 DNA is TGTGCCAGTAGTAGAGGACTAGCGGGATCCACCGGGGAGCTGTTTTTT. The rearrangement joins TRBV19 to TRBJ2-2, with 12 bases matching TRBD2. Germline CDR1 is LNHDA and CDR2 is SQIVND (reference sequence). Unmatched junction bases numbered 4, after V lost 4 bases and J lost 4 bases. This CDR3 contains 16 residues.

This chain joins TRBV6-1 and TRBJ2-1, with 8 bases lining up with TRBD2. The CDR3 extends over 15 amino acids. CDR1 and CDR2 (germline): MNHNS, SASEGT. V shed 7 bases, J shed 4 bases, and the junction held 9 bases outside the gene matches. The CDR3 is CASILGTSGYNEQFF. In DNA, the CDR3 is TGTGCCAGCATCCTGGGAACTAGCGGTTACAATGAGCAGTTCTTC.

The rearrangement uses TRBV5-1 and TRBJ2-2; 10 bases match TRBD2. The CDR3 runs 16 residues. The V gene end was trimmed by 1 base and the J gene end by 6 bases; junction bases not matched to a gene: 6. CDR1 is SGHRS and CDR2 is YFSETQ in the germline V gene. The CDR3 DNA sequence: TGCGCCAGCAGCTTGCGGCCTAGCGGGAGTTCCGGGGAGCTGTTTTTT. This translates into CASSLRPSGSSGELFF.

This chain connects TRBV30 to TRBJ1-5; tentatively, D is TRBD1 (6 bases). Germline values: CDR1 GTSNPN, CDR2 SVGIG (reference sequence). Trimming pared 2 bases from V and 2 bases from J, leaving 16 bases between. This CDR3 contains 16 residues. This CDR3 is CAWSPNRVWGNQPQHF. The DNA for the CDR3 is TGTGCCTGGAGTCCCAACAGGGTTTGGGGCAATCAGCCCCAGCATTTT.